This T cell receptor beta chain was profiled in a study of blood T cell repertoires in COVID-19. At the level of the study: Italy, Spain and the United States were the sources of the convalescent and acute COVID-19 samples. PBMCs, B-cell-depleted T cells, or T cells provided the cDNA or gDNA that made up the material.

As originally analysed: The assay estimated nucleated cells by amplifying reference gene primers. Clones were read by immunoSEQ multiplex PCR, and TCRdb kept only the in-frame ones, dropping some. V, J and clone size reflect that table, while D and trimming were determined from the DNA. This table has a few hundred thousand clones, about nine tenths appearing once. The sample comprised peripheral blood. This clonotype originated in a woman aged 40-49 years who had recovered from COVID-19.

CDR3 sequence: CATSDPTGTDTQYF. In nucleotides, the CDR3 is TGTGCCACCAGTGATCCCACAGGGACAGATACGCAGTATTTT. The genes are TRBV24-1 and TRBJ2-3; D may be TRBD1 (6 bases). Germline-derived CDR1 and CDR2 are KGHDR and SFDVKD. Trimming stripped 3 bases from V and 3 bases from J, with 9 bases between. This CDR3 contains 14 residues.